This is a list of T cell receptor beta chains from one sample in a study of T cells expressing NK-cell markers. TCRdb reprocessed the 5' RACE reads; each CDR3 protein has one entry and no DNA is given. The record lists some 450,000 distinct CDR3 sequences, of which the ten most abundant hold roughly 7.2%. Sequenced input: blood T cells: a sorted CD56 or NKG2C T cell subset, CD4+ or CD8+ T cells, or bulk PBMC T cells (not recorded which). All receptors come from a woman between 18 and 69 years old in good health. The CDR3 runs from the conserved cysteine through the conserved F or W.

TRBJ2-5 | TRBV28 | CASSSPGTGNMETQYF
TRBJ2-1 | TRBV12-3/TRBV12-4 | CASRLGAGGNEQFF
TRBJ2-5 | TRBV10-1 | CASSKHTGEETQYF
TRBJ1-6 | TRBV20-1 | CSARVAGGNSPLHF
TRBJ1-1 | TRBV20-1 | CSASRGRGTEAFF
TRBJ2-7 | TRBV21-1 | CASSMRTETYEQYF
TRBJ1-5 | TRBV7-2 | CASSPGGGAQPQHF
TRBJ2-1 | TRBV24-1 | CATSAMLAGTGEQFF
TRBJ1-6 | TRBV6-1 | CASSVRGPENSPLHF
TRBJ2-5 | TRBV6-1 | CASSPPGLLKETQYF
TRBJ2-1 | TRBV4-3 | CASSQDLWTDNEQFF
TRBJ2-3 | TRBV20-1 | CSTTPSTDTQYF
TRBJ1-6 | TRBV4-1 | CASSQGRGEGSSYNSPLHF
TRBJ2-1 | TRBV6-5 | CASSYGQEDMGEQFF
TRBJ1-1 | TRBV3-1 | CASSQDLGGTNTEAFF
TRBJ1-2 | TRBV6-5 | CASSYRGQGKGYTF
TRBJ2-1 | TRBV20-1 | CSAMGRYNEQFF
TRBJ2-3 | TRBV20-1 | CSARRASGSTDTQYF
TRBJ1-2 | TRBV29-1 | CSVRTGKYGYTF
TRBJ2-1 | TRBV24-1 | CATSGRALSSYNEQFF
TRBJ1-5 | TRBV20-1 | CSAKGGAGQPQHF
TRBJ1-1 | TRBV6-1 | CASSDVVGRGVRTEAFF
TRBJ2-2 | TRBV19 | CASSIFPGQAADTGELFF